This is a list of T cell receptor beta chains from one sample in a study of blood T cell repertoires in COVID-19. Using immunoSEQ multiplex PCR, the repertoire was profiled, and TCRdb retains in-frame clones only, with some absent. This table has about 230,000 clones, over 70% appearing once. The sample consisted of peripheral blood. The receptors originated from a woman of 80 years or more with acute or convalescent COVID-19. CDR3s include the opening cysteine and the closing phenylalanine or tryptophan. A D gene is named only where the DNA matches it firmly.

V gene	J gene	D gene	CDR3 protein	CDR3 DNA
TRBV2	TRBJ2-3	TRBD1	CASRDRAFDTQYF	TGTGCCAGCAGGGACAGGGCTTTTGATACGCAGTATTTT
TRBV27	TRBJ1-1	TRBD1	CASSRDRDAEAFF	TGTGCCAGCAGCCGGGACAGGGACGCTGAAGCTTTCTTT
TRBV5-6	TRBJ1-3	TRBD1	CASSLVTGGSSGNTIYF	TGTGCCAGCAGCTTGGTTACAGGGGGCTCATCTGGAAACACCATATATTTT
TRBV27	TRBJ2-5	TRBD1	CASSLGTGGETQYF	TGTGCCAGCAGTTTAGGGACAGGTGGAGAGACCCAGTACTTC
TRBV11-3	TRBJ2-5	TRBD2	CASSSTRGVGETQYF	TGTGCCAGCAGCTCGACGCGGGGGGTTGGGGAGACCCAGTACTTC
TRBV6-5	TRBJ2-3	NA	CASSYSVRSTDTQYF	TGTGCCAGCAGTTACTCGGTGCGAAGCACAGATACGCAGTATTTT
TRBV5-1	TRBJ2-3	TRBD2	CASSLGAGAQINTQYF	TGCGCCAGCAGCTTGGGGGCGGGAGCCCAGATAAATACGCAGTATTTT
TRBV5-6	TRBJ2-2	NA	CASSPVSAGELFF	TGTGCCAGCAGCCCCGTTAGCGCCGGGGAGCTGTTTTTT
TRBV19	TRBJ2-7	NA	CASSIGAGAGNSYEQYF	TGTGCCAGTAGTATTGGGGCGGGGGCCGGGAACTCCTACGAGCAGTACTTC
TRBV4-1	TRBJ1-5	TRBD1	CASSPNAGQASMNQPQHF	TGCGCCAGCAGCCCGAACGCGGGACAGGCCTCCATGAATCAGCCCCAGCATTTT
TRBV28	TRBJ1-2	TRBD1	CASDGQGAPGGYGYTF	TGTGCCAGTGACGGACAGGGGGCCCCGGGTGGCTATGGCTACACCTTC
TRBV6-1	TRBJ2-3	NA	CASSEAMVGADTQYF	TGTGCCAGCAGTGAAGCGATGGTGGGAGCAGATACGCAGTATTTT
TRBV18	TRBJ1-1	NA	CASSPPTGKNTEAFF	TGTGCCAGCTCACCACCGACGGGTAAGAACACTGAAGCTTTCTTT
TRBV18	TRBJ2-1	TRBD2	CASSQRGGLEQFF	TGTGCCAGCTCACAGCGGGGGGGACTTGAGCAGTTCTTC
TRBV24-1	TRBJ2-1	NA	CATSDWGGGSNEQFF	TGTGCCACCAGTGATTGGGGAGGGGGGAGCAATGAGCAGTTCTTC
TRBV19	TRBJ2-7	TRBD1	CASSSTGEQVEQYF	TGTGCCAGTAGCTCGACAGGGGAGCAGGTCGAGCAGTACTTC